Listed below are T cell receptor beta chains from one sample, sequenced in a study of cytomegalovirus exposure and HLA in healthy donors. Measured with immunoSEQ multiplex PCR; TCRdb has only the in-frame clones, and not every one. The data contain around 180,000 clones, roughly 80% of them singletons. Sequencing used PBMCs. These receptors were obtained from a male donor in good health and CMV-seronegative. CDR3s include the opening cysteine and the closing phenylalanine or tryptophan. D genes are given only for firm matches. A clone size is listed for some rows: how often the clone was seen (once, few, many), or a class if it is expanded.

d_call: -
clone_size: -
j_call: TRBJ2-5
v_call: TRBV29-1
cdr3_nt: TGCAGCGTTGAACAGCGGGAGACCCAGTACTTC
cdr3_aa: CSVEQRETQYF

d_call: -
clone_size: -
j_call: TRBJ1-2
v_call: TRBV5-1
cdr3_nt: TGCGCCAGCAGCATTGGACTCGCTAACTATGGCTACACCTTC
cdr3_aa: CASSIGLANYGYTF

d_call: -
clone_size: -
j_call: TRBJ1-1
v_call: TRBV28
cdr3_nt: TGTGCCAGCAGTTTGAGGAGGCAGAACACTGAAGCTTTCTTT
cdr3_aa: CASSLRRQNTEAFF

d_call: -
clone_size: -
j_call: TRBJ2-1
v_call: TRBV1
cdr3_nt: TGCACCAGCAGCCAGCTTCCGACCGGGACTAGCGGACGGTACCCCTACAATGAGCAGTTCTTC
cdr3_aa: CTSSQLPTGTSGRYPYNEQFF

d_call: TRBD1
clone_size: -
j_call: TRBJ2-1
v_call: TRBV29-1
cdr3_nt: TGCAGCGTTGAGACCGGGACAGCTTTCAATGAGCAGTTCTTC
cdr3_aa: CSVETGTAFNEQFF

d_call: TRBD1
clone_size: -
j_call: TRBJ2-1
v_call: TRBV19
cdr3_nt: TGTGCCAGTAGTGAAGACAGGGAATATGAGCAGTTCTTC
cdr3_aa: CASSEDREYEQFF

d_call: TRBD1
clone_size: -
j_call: TRBJ2-7
v_call: TRBV5-4
cdr3_nt: TGTGCCAGCAGCACGGGACAGGGCCCCTACGAGCAGTACTTC
cdr3_aa: CASSTGQGPYEQYF

d_call: -
clone_size: -
j_call: TRBJ1-6
v_call: TRBV4-1
cdr3_nt: TGCGCCAGCAGCCAAGTGTGGACAGCGGATAATTCACCCCTCCACTTT
cdr3_aa: CASSQVWTADNSPLHF

d_call: -
clone_size: -
j_call: TRBJ2-2
v_call: TRBV6-5
cdr3_nt: TGTGCCAGCAGTTACTCCGGGGACACCGGGGAGCTGTTTTTT
cdr3_aa: CASSYSGDTGELFF

d_call: -
clone_size: -
j_call: TRBJ1-2
v_call: TRBV6-1
cdr3_nt: TGTGCCAGCAGTGAAGGGCATAACTATGGCTACACCTTC
cdr3_aa: CASSEGHNYGYTF

d_call: -
clone_size: -
j_call: TRBJ2-7
v_call: TRBV7-9
cdr3_nt: TGTGCCAGCAGCTTAGCGGGGAGGCCGCAGTACTTC
cdr3_aa: CASSLAGRPQYF

d_call: -
clone_size: once
j_call: TRBJ2-5
v_call: TRBV6-1
cdr3_nt: TGTGCCAGCAGTGAACTTTGGGGGCCTCAAGAGACCCAGTACTTC
cdr3_aa: CASSELWGPQETQYF

d_call: -
clone_size: -
j_call: TRBJ2-5
v_call: TRBV7-9
cdr3_nt: TGTGCCAGCAGCTTAGAACGCGTAGAGACCCAGTACTTC
cdr3_aa: CASSLERVETQYF

d_call: -
clone_size: -
j_call: TRBJ2-5
v_call: TRBV4-3
cdr3_nt: TGCGCCAGCAGCCAAGATGCAGGGGGGTCGGAGACCCAGTACTTC
cdr3_aa: CASSQDAGGSETQYF

d_call: -
clone_size: few
j_call: TRBJ2-6
v_call: TRBV30
cdr3_nt: TGTGCCTGGAGTGTAAGGCAGGGAAGCTCTGGGGCCAACGTCCTGACTTTC
cdr3_aa: CAWSVRQGSSGANVLTF

d_call: -
clone_size: -
j_call: TRBJ2-7
v_call: TRBV11-3
cdr3_nt: TGTGCCAGCAGCTCAGGACAGAACTACGAGCAGTACTTC
cdr3_aa: CASSSGQNYEQYF

d_call: -
clone_size: -
j_call: TRBJ2-5
v_call: TRBV27
cdr3_nt: TGTGCCAGCAGGGGGGGTTGGGAGCAGTACTTC
cdr3_aa: CASRGGWEQYF